This passage covers 19 T cell receptor beta chains from one sample sequenced in a study of T cell responses to AZD1222 COVID-19 vaccine. Data came from immunoSEQ multiplex PCR; TCRdb stores just in-frame clones and leaves some out. The table records about 86,000 clones, approximately 85% of them present only once. The material sequenced was peripheral blood, taken on day 0 of AZD1222 vaccination. The source of these receptors is an adult in good health.

The chain recombines TRBV19 with TRBJ1-3, with TRBD1 matching 7 bases. CDR1 LNHDA and CDR2 SQIVND come from the germline V gene (reference sequence). The CDR3 covers 15 residues. The trim removed 8 bases at V and 6 bases at J, leaving 13 bases unmatched. The CDR3 spells CASSRDRQLENTIYF. CDR3 sequence (DNA): TGTGCCAGTTCCAGGGACAGACAACTGGAAAACACCATATATTTT. Full variable domain (remainder filled in from reference TRBV19 and TRBJ1-3): DGGITQSPKYLFRKEGQNVTLSCEQNLNHDAMYWYRQDPGQGLRLIYYSQIVNDFQKGDIAEGYSVSREKKESFPLTVTSAQKNPTAFYLCASSRDRQLENTIYFGEGSWLTVV.

V and J are TRBV5-1 and TRBJ1-1; D uncertain. The ends were cut back, 4 bases at V and 3 bases at J, with 4 bases in the middle. This CDR3 comprises 11 residues. Germline loops: CDR1 SGHRS, CDR2 YFSETQ. CDR3 in amino acids: CASSTDTEAFF. The DNA of the CDR3 is TGCGCCAGCAGCACCGACACTGAAGCTTTCTTT.

The J gene is TRBJ2-3, the V gene TRBV25-1, with D possibly TRBD1 on 5 matching bases. Germline loops: CDR1 MGHDK, CDR2 SYGVNS. V gave up 2 bases and J gave up 2 bases, with 14 bases separating them. CDR3 length: 16 amino acids. The CDR3 protein is CASSEGRAGNTDTQYF. Written as DNA, the CDR3 is TGTGCCAGCAGTGAAGGAAGGGCAGGGAACACAGATACGCAGTATTTT. Using reference TRBV25-1 and TRBJ2-3 for the parts outside the CDR3, the full variable domain is EADIYQTPRYLVIGTGKKITLECSQTMGHDKMYWYQQDPGMELHLIHYSYGVNSTEKGDLSSESTVSRIRTEHFPLTLESARPSHTSQYLCASSEGRAGNTDTQYFGPGTRLTVL.

The gene calls are TRBV19 and TRBJ2-7, with 10 bases fitting TRBD2. The J segment lost 4 bases and the V segment lost 5 bases, leaving 8 bases of the junction unmatched. CDR3 length: 15 amino acids. Germline lookup yields CDR1 LNHDA and CDR2 SQIVND (reference sequence). This CDR3 reads CASSSLAGGPYEQYF. The CDR3 DNA is TGTGCCAGTAGTTCTTTAGCGGGAGGTCCGTACGAGCAGTACTTC.

This rearrangement joins TRBV3-1 (or the pseudogene TRBV3-2) to TRBJ1-5, with D maybe TRBD1 (6 bases). Germline CDR1 reads LGHDT; CDR2 reads YNNKEL (reference sequence). The CDR3 is 20 residues long. V lost 2 bases and J 1 base, leaving 24 bases between the germline ends. The CDR3 protein is CASSQPGPRKPQGSNQPQHF. The CDR3, as DNA: TGTGCCAGCAGCCAACCGGGACCTCGCAAACCGCAGGGGAGCAATCAGCCCCAGCATTTT.

This clone was detected once. The chain has TRBV28 and TRBJ2-2; D is ambiguous. The CDR3 runs 13 residues. In germline, CDR1 is MDHEN, CDR2 SYDVKM. Trimming cost V 4 bases and J 0 bases, with 3 bases left between them. Written as DNA, the CDR3 is TGTGCCAGCAGTTCCGCGAACACCGGGGAGCTGTTTTTT. This codes for CASSSANTGELFF.

This chain joins TRBV6-2 or TRBV6-3 and TRBJ2-1, with TRBD2 matching over 10 bases. The CDR3 is 17 amino acids. With V trimmed by 5 bases and J by 8 bases, 15 bases remained unmatched. Germline-derived CDR1 and CDR2 are MNHEY and SVGEGT. The CDR3 sequence is CASSPFSPASGSDEQFF. The CDR3 DNA sequence: TGTGCCAGCAGTCCATTCTCCCCGGCTAGCGGGAGCGATGAGCAGTTCTTC.

The chain links TRBV28 to TRBJ2-7, with 8 bases identical to TRBD2. J lost 2 bases, V lost 2 bases, and 8 bases had no gene match. The CDR3 contains 16 residues. Germline V gene lookup returns CDR1 MDHEN and CDR2 SYDVKM. The DNA of the CDR3 is TGTGCCAGCAGTTTAGCAGCTAGCGGGCGGGCCTACGAGCAGTACTTC. Its translation is CASSLAASGRAYEQYF.

This chain connects TRBV28 to TRBJ2-1; 8 nucleotides align to TRBD2. CDR1 is MDHEN and CDR2 is SYDVKM in the germline V gene. CDR3 length: 14 residues. Trimming at V came to 7 bases and at J to 7 bases, leaving 9 bases not matched to a gene. CDR3 coding DNA: TGTGCCAGCACCCAGACTAGCGTAATAAATGAGCAGTTCTTC. Translated: CASTQTSVINEQFF.

V and J are TRBV10-3 and TRBJ2-7, with TRBD1 matching 8 bases. The CDR3 is 15 residues long. CDR1 is ENHRY and CDR2 is SYGVKD in the germline V gene. V shed 0 bases and J 6 bases; nucleotides not matched to a gene: 7. The CDR3 reads CAISESQRTGSEQYF. The CDR3 region has the DNA TGTGCCATCAGTGAGTCACAAAGGACAGGGAGCGAGCAGTACTTC.

The chain recombines TRBV6-1 with TRBJ2-5, with 12 bases aligning to TRBD2. Germline V gene sequence: CDR1 MNHNS, CDR2 SASEGT. V was pared by 1 base and J by 3 bases, with 12 bases of the junction left unmatched. The CDR3 contains 19 residues. Written as DNA, the CDR3 is TGTGCCAGCAGTGAAGACCCCCACAACCTAGCGGGAGGGGAAGAGACCCAGTACTTC. Translation: CASSEDPHNLAGGEETQYF.

V gene TRBV4-3 combines with J gene TRBJ2-3, with 7 bases matching TRBD2. CDR3 length equals 17 residues. V dropped 1 base and J dropped 3; count of bases not matched to a gene: 10. CDR1 is LGHNA, CDR2 YSLEER, per germline. CDR3 loop: CASSQAGPGGSTDTQYF. The CDR3 nucleotides are TGCGCCAGCAGCCAAGCGGGTCCGGGGGGATCTACAGATACGCAGTATTTT.

V and J are TRBV7-9 and TRBJ1-3, with D hard to call. Germline CDR1 and CDR2: SEHNR and FQNEAQ (reference sequence). There are 14 residues in the CDR3. V dropped 7 bases and J dropped 2 bases, with 12 bases sitting between them. CDR3 amino acids: CASTGFGAGNTIYF. In DNA form, the CDR3 reads TGTGCCAGCACGGGTTTTGGGGCTGGAAACACCATATATTTT.

This clone has a single count. The chain recombines TRBV5-8 with TRBJ1-4; D not resolved. Deletions cut 4 bases from V and 12 bases from J, with 16 bases between. Germline V gene lookup returns CDR1 SGHTS and CDR2 YDEGEE. The CDR3 length is 13 residues. CDR3 in amino acids: CASSPDNKRELFF. CDR3 nucleotide sequence: TGTGCCAGCAGCCCTGACAACAAGCGCGAACTGTTTTTT.

The V and J genes are TRBV18 and TRBJ1-2; possible D gene TRBD1, 5 bases. Germline CDR1 reads KGHSH; CDR2 reads LQKENI. The CDR3 loop spans 15 amino acids. V was shortened by 6 bases and J by 0 bases, with 14 bases between the two germline ends. The CDR3 DNA follows: TGTGCCAGCTCCGACCAACAGGAACCTAACTATGGCTACACCTTC. This translates into CASSDQQEPNYGYTF.

In its sample, this clone was seen once. This chain joins TRBV7-8 and TRBJ1-1, with 7 bases identical to TRBD1. The V gene's germline CDR1 is SGHVS and CDR2 FQNEAQ. V was clipped by 1 base and J by 8 bases; unmatched bases: 4. This CDR3 spans 13 amino acids. The CDR3 here is CASSLVTGKEAFF. CDR3 in DNA: TGTGCCAGCAGCTTAGTGACAGGGAAAGAAGCTTTCTTT.

A single count supports this clone. The chain combines TRBV5-1 with TRBJ2-1; D possibly corresponds to TRBD2 (5 bases). Trimming shortened V by 7 bases and J by 7 bases, and 9 bases separated the two germline ends. Per germline, CDR1 SGHRS and CDR2 YFSETQ. This CDR3 spans 11 amino acids. The CDR3 bases are TGCGCCAGCGGGAGCAGGAATGAGCAGTTCTTC. Its translation: CASGSRNEQFF.

This chain uses TRBV6-5 with TRBJ2-3; a weak D match, TRBD1 (5 bases). With 4 bases removed from V and 5 bases from J, the gap between germline ends came to 13 bases. Germline assignment: CDR1 MNHEY and CDR2 SVGAGI. The CDR3 runs 14 residues. This chain's CDR3 is CASSLRTLGDTQYF. Here the CDR3 DNA reads TGTGCCAGCAGTTTGAGGACACTGGGAGATACGCAGTATTTT.

This clone was detected only once. The CDR3 DNA reads as TGCGCCAGCAGCTCCGACGGAAGGAGAAACACCATATATTTT. It yields the protein CASSSDGRRNTIYF. V is TRBV5-1 and J is TRBJ1-3; D unclear. Trimming left V 3 bases short and J 5 bases short, with 12 bases between. This CDR3 is 14 amino acids long. Germline values: CDR1 SGHRS, CDR2 YFSETQ.